The 30 T cell receptor beta chains reported below all come from one sample, sequenced in a study of CD8+ T cells in alopecia areata. RNA was isolated and reverse transcribed to cDNA, the sequencing template. Assay used: immunoSEQ multiplex PCR; TCRdb lists only in-frame clones, some missing. The sample has 80,000 to 100,000 clones, around 40% seen once. Treatment reported: oral pan-JAK inhibitor, 5-10 mg twice daily. The sequencing used CD8+ T cells sorted from blood, collected at week 24, from a patient treated with tofacitinib. These receptors all stem from a human donor with alopecia areata.

The chain uses TRBV27 and TRBJ2-2; TRBD1 matches at 9 bases. Germline V gives CDR1 MNHEY, CDR2 SMNVEV (reference sequence). The CDR3 runs 15 residues. Losses at the gene ends were 6 bases for V and 0 bases for J; bases not matched to a gene: 2. CDR3 sequence: CASSGQGTNTGELFF. The DNA of the CDR3 is TGTGCCAGCAGCGGACAGGGGACGAACACCGGGGAGCTGTTTTTT.

This clone was seen only a few times. This chain uses TRBV9 with TRBJ2-3; D is uncertain. Trimming stripped 0 bases from V and 5 bases from J, with 4 bases between. Germline V gene sequence: CDR1 SGDLS, CDR2 YYNGEE. The CDR3 length is 12 residues. The DNA of the CDR3 is TGTGCCAGCAGCGTAGGGATAGATACGCAGTATTTT. It yields the protein CASSVGIDTQYF.

This chain uses TRBV27 with TRBJ2-1, with unresolved D. CDR1 and CDR2 from the germline V gene are MNHEY and SMNVEV (reference sequence). V was pared by 6 bases and J by 10 bases, with 19 bases between. The CDR3 runs to 14 residues. This chain's CDR3 is CASRSLGEQLEQFF. CDR3 bases: TGTGCCAGCAGGAGTTTAGGTGAACAATTAGAGCAGTTCTTC.

There are a few counts of this clone. The CDR3 DNA sequence: TGTGCCAGCAGCGTCGACGGTATCTCCTACGAGCAGTACTTC. Residues: CASSVDGISYEQYF. J is TRBJ2-7 and V is TRBV9; D is unresolved. Germline V gene lookup returns CDR1 SGDLS and CDR2 YYNGEE. With 2 bases removed from V and 0 bases from J, the gap between germline ends came to 9 bases. The CDR3 has 14 residues.

Only a few counts were recorded for this clone. The J gene is TRBJ2-1, the V gene TRBV12-5; D perhaps matches TRBD2 (6 bases). Germline assignment: CDR1 LGHNT and CDR2 FRNRAP. V was trimmed by 5 bases and J by 3 bases, leaving 11 bases between them. CDR3 length: 14 amino acids. DNA of the CDR3: TGTGCTAGTGGTATGGGGGGAGGCTACAATGAGCAGTTCTTC. It specifies CASGMGGGYNEQFF.

V usage is TRBV28 and J usage is TRBJ1-4; D is undetermined. V lost 2 bases and J lost 8, with 18 bases in between. The germline gives CDR1 MDHEN, CDR2 SYDVKM. The CDR3 has 16 amino acids. The CDR3 protein is CASSLRGRRREEKLFF. The CDR3 DNA reads as TGTGCCAGCAGTTTAAGAGGCAGACGGCGGGAAGAAAAACTGTTTTTT.

The CDR3: CASSQAGGSYEQYF. CDR3 bases: TGCGCCAGCAGCCAAGCAGGGGGATCCTACGAGCAGTACTTC. The chain has TRBV4-1 and TRBJ2-7; 7 bases agree with TRBD1. The CDR3 covers 14 residues. The J segment lost 1 base and the V segment lost 1 base, leaving 1 base of the junction unmatched. CDR1 and CDR2 from the germline V gene are MGHRA and YSYEKL.

The genes are TRBV30 and TRBJ2-5; no clear D gene. The J call is doubtful: the DNA matches TRBJ2-7 better. There are 12 residues in the CDR3. Germline CDR1 GTSNPN, CDR2 SVGIG (reference sequence). The CDR3 sequence: CAWSVRLYEQYF. DNA of the CDR3: TGTGCCTGGAGTGTCAGGCTCTACGAGCAGTACTTC.

The rearrangement joins TRBV13 to TRBJ1-4; perhaps TRBD1 as D (5 bases). The CDR3 is 15 amino acids. Germline loops: CDR1 PRHDT, CDR2 FYEKMQ (reference sequence). Trimming took off 8 bases at V and 4 bases at J, with 17 bases between the two ends. DNA of the CDR3: TGTGCCAGCGCGCTGTGGTCGGGGCGTAATGAAAAACTGTTTTTT. Encoded protein: CASALWSGRNEKLFF.

The rearrangement links TRBV5-1 to TRBJ1-1, with D maybe TRBD1 (5 bases). V was trimmed by 0 bases and J by 4 bases, leaving 10 bases between them. Germline V gene lookup returns CDR1 SGHRS and CDR2 YFSETQ. This CDR3 is built from 14 residues. The CDR3 reads CASSLAGAPTEAFF. Here the CDR3 DNA reads TGCGCCAGCAGCTTGGCCGGGGCCCCCACTGAAGCTTTCTTT.

This clone has only a few counts. The rearrangement joins TRBV11-2 to TRBJ2-7; D ambiguous. CDR3 length equals 14 residues. V was clipped by 4 bases and J by 4 bases, with 14 bases between them. The V gene's germline CDR1 is SGHAT and CDR2 FQNNGV. This CDR3 is CASSSSQLPYEQYF. The CDR3 coding sequence is TGTGCCAGCAGCTCCTCTCAACTTCCTTACGAGCAGTACTTC.

CDR3 amino acids: CSGQYSNQPQHF. The CDR3 DNA reads TGCAGCGGCCAGTATAGCAATCAGCCCCAGCATTTT. The chain carries TRBV29-1 and TRBJ1-5, with D unclear. The ends were cut back, 7 bases at V and 0 bases at J, with 7 bases in the middle. Germline-derived CDR1 and CDR2 are SQVTM and ANQGSEA. This CDR3 is 12 amino acids long.

The chain joins TRBV11-1 to TRBJ1-2; 10 bases match TRBD1. After removal of 7 bases from V and 8 bases from J, the junction contained 4 bases not matched to a gene. Germline CDR1 is SGHAT and CDR2 is FQDESV (reference sequence). The CDR3 extends over 12 amino acids. DNA of the CDR3: TGTGCCAGCACAGGGACAGGGGACGGCTACACCTTC. Its translation is CASTGTGDGYTF.

The genes are TRBV19 and TRBJ2-5; 8 nucleotides agree with TRBD1. CDR3 length: 12 amino acids. The germline CDR1 and CDR2 sequences are LNHDA and SQIVND (reference sequence). V shed 5 bases, J shed 9 bases, and the junction held 5 bases outside the gene matches. CDR3 residues: CASSSGGLPQYF. In nucleotides, the CDR3 is TGTGCCAGTAGTTCAGGGGGCCTTCCCCAGTACTTC.

The V gene is TRBV19, the J gene TRBJ2-1, with D unclear. V lost 4 bases to trimming and J lost 0 bases, with 4 bases between them. This CDR3 spans 13 amino acids. The germline V gene has CDR1 LNHDA and CDR2 SQIVND (reference sequence). The CDR3 DNA sequence: TGTGCCAGTAGTAAAAGCTCCTACAATGAGCAGTTCTTC. It encodes CASSKSSYNEQFF.

For the CDR3, the DNA is TGCGCCAGCAGCTTGGGTGGGGAGGGCATTCAGTACTTC. Its translation: CASSLGGEGIQYF. The chain combines TRBV5-1 with TRBJ2-4; 7 nucleotides align to TRBD2. The CDR3 runs 13 residues. V dropped 0 bases and J dropped 9; count of bases not matched to a gene: 3. Germline V gene lookup returns CDR1 SGHRS and CDR2 YFSETQ. Supplemented by reference TRBV5-1 and TRBJ2-4, the full variable domain reads KAGVTQTPRYLIKTRGQQVTLSCSPISGHRSVSWYQQTPGQGLQFLFEYFSETQRNKGNFPGRFSGRQFSNSRSEMNVSTLELGDSALYLCASSLGGEGIQYFGAGTRLSVL.

This clone has just a few counts. The junction differs from germline at one of its ends, possibly a read error. The rearrangement uses TRBV27 and TRBJ2-7; D gene ambiguous. The CDR3 sequence is 16 residues long. Germline V gene data show CDR1 as MNHEY and CDR2 as SMNVEV (reference sequence). The CDR3 reads CASSLSLLTFPYEQYF. The CDR3 nucleotides are TGTGCCAGCAGTCTATCCCTCCTGACTTTTCCCTACGAGCAGTACTTC.

The chain recombines TRBV15 with TRBJ2-1; 7 bases map to TRBD1. Germline values: CDR1 LNHNV, CDR2 YYDKDF (reference sequence). CDR3 size: 13 residues. Trimming at V came to 6 bases and at J to 7 bases, leaving 6 bases not matched to a gene. The CDR3 sequence: CATREGGMNEQFF. In DNA form, the CDR3 reads TGTGCCACCAGGGAAGGGGGCATGAATGAGCAGTTCTTC.

This sequence joins TRBV7-2 and TRBJ2-2, with 9 nucleotides matching TRBD1. The J segment lost 5 bases and the V segment lost 4 bases, leaving 2 bases of the junction unmatched. The CDR3 spans 14 residues. Germline-derived CDR1 and CDR2 are SGHTA and FQGNSA. CDR3 DNA sequence: TGTGCCAGCAGCTCGACAGGGGGGACCGGGGAGCTGTTTTTT. Its translation: CASSSTGGTGELFF.

The chain combines TRBV7-8 with TRBJ2-7; 7 positions match TRBD2. Unmatched junction bases numbered 13, after V lost 5 bases and J lost 3 bases. Germline CDR1 is SGHVS and CDR2 is FQNEAQ. The CDR3 runs 16 residues. DNA of the CDR3: TGTGCCAGCAGCGCACCGCCCGGGACTACCATCTACGAGCAGTACTTC. It codes for CASSAPPGTTIYEQYF.

V gene TRBV7-9 combines with J gene TRBJ2-2, with 9 nucleotides matching TRBD2. CDR3 length: 19 amino acids. Unmatched junction bases numbered 14, after V lost 5 bases and J lost 1 base. Germline lookup yields CDR1 SEHNR and CDR2 FQNEAQ (reference sequence). The CDR3 region has the DNA TGTGCCAGCAGCCCCGAGGGTAGCGGGAGACCTAAGAACACCGGGGAGCTGTTTTTT. This codes for CASSPEGSGRPKNTGELFF.

The V gene is TRBV6-5, the J gene TRBJ2-2; D is uncertain. The CDR3 runs 12 residues. Trimming shortened V by 6 bases and J by 11 bases, and 13 bases separated the two germline ends. Germline loops: CDR1 MNHEY, CDR2 SVGAGI. The CDR3 DNA sequence: TGTGCCAGCAGACGCCCAGGCGACGAGCTGTTTTTT. Its protein product is CASRRPGDELFF.

V usage is TRBV19 and J usage is TRBJ2-1; D is uncertain. Looked up from germline, CDR1 is LNHDA and CDR2 is SQIVND (reference sequence). V lost 4 bases, J lost 10 bases, and 14 bases lay in between. CDR3 length equals 13 residues. CDR3 coding DNA: TGTGCCAGTAGTACTCAAAATAGCTTGGAGCAGTTCTTC. Residues: CASSTQNSLEQFF.

This clone was seen a single time. The CDR3, as DNA: TGTGCCATCAGCCTTGGGAGGGCCGGGGAGCTGTTTTTT. Its translation: CAISLGRAGELFF. The gene calls are TRBV10-3 and TRBJ2-2; 7 bases agree with TRBD2. The J segment lost 6 bases and the V segment lost 6 bases, leaving 4 bases of the junction unmatched. The CDR3 is 13 amino acids. Germline CDR1 is ENHRY and CDR2 is SYGVKD.

The genes are TRBV9 and TRBJ2-5; D tentatively fits TRBD1 or TRBD2 (6 bases each). The V gene's germline CDR1 is SGDLS and CDR2 YYNGEE. The CDR3 is 16 residues long. V was clipped by 4 bases and J by 7 bases, with 23 bases between them. CDR3 DNA sequence: TGTGCCAGCAGCCCCTCCGGGGGCGCGGGGATGGCGACCCAGTACTTC. This gives the protein CASSPSGGAGMATQYF.

Note on this clone: An end of the junction does not agree with germline; a read error may underlie this. This chain uses TRBV6-5 with TRBJ1-4; D gene uncertain. CDR3 length: 10 residues. The V gene's germline CDR1 is MNHEY and CDR2 SVGAGI. The CDR3 loop is CASRDGVRVF. DNA for the CDR3: TGTGCCAGCAGAGACGGGGTTCGGGTTTTT.

This clone was counted at least ten times. The chain couples TRBV7-8 to TRBJ2-1, with 10 bases matching TRBD2. The germline CDR1 and CDR2 sequences are SGHVS and FQNEAQ. The V and J ends lost 5 bases and 6 bases, in that order; junction bases with no gene match: 7. The CDR3 spans 15 residues. The CDR3 nucleotides read TGTGCCAGCAGCCGTGGGTCTAGCGGGAGCAATGAGCAGTTCTTC. Its translation: CASSRGSSGSNEQFF.

Only a few counts were recorded for this clone. A read error is the likely source, as a far larger clone sits one nucleotide away. Other DNA sequences in the same sample also yield this CDR3. The chain employs TRBV11-2 and TRBJ2-1; D is possibly TRBD2 (5 bases). This CDR3 has 13 amino acids. V lost 5 bases and J 6 bases, leaving 11 bases between the germline ends. Germline CDR1 and CDR2: SGHAT and FQNNGV. CDR3 loop: CASSQEGSNEQFF. The CDR3 bases are TGTGCCAGCAGCCAAGAGGGTTCCAATGAGCAGTTCTTC.

V gene TRBV29-1 combines with J gene TRBJ2-1; D might be TRBD1 (6 bases). CDR1 SQVTM and CDR2 ANQGSEA come from the germline V gene. CDR3 length: 12 amino acids. V was clipped by 6 bases and J by 8 bases, with 14 bases between them. The CDR3 bases are TGCAGCGTGCCTCCACAGGGAGATGAGCAGTTCTTC. Protein product: CSVPPQGDEQFF.

CDR3 DNA sequence: TGTGCCAGCAGCTCTACGGAGACGGGGACTAATGAAAAACTGTTTTTT. Amino acid sequence: CASSSTETGTNEKLFF. V is TRBV7-9 and J is TRBJ1-4; no reliable D call. V gave up 4 bases and J gave up 2 bases, with 14 bases separating them. From germline, CDR1 is SEHNR and CDR2 FQNEAQ (reference sequence). There are 16 residues in the CDR3.